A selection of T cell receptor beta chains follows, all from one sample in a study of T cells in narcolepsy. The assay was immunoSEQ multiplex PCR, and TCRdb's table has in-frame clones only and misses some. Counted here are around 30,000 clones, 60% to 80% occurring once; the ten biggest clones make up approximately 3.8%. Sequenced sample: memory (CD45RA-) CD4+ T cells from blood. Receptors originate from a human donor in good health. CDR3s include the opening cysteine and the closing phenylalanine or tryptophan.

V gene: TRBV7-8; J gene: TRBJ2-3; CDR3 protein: CASSLDTPGLAGVDTQYF
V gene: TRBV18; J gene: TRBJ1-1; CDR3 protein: CASLTHLGGAFF
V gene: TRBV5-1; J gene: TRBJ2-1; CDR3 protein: CASSIGQTLIQFF
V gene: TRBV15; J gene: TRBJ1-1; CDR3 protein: CATSRGADRGGTEAFF
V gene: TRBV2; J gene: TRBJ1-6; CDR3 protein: CASSSFTVGSPLHF
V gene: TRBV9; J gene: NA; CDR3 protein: CASSPGGLADYEQYF
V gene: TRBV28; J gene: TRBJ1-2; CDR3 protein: CASSLKSGYTF
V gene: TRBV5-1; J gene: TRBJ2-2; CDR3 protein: CASTPGTGGTGELFF
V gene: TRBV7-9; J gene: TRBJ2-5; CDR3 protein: CASSQGLAGNRETQYF
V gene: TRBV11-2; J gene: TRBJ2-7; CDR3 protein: CASSLRLAGGPYEQYF
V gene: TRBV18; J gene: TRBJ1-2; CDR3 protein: CASSPGAGSDGYTF
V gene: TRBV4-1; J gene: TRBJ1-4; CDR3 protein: CASKKGADEKLFF
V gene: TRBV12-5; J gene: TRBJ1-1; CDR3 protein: CASGQDRLEAFF
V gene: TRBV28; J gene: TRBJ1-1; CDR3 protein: CASSASYTEAFF
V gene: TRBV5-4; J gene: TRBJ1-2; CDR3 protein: CASSYARGRNGYTF
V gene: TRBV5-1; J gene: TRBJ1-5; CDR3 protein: CASSPGDRASNQPQHF
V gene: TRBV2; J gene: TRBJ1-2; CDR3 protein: CASSEEGYGYTF
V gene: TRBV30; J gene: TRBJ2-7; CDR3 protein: CACLSRGSYEQYF
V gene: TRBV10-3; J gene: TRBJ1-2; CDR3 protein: CAISDPDRNYGYTF
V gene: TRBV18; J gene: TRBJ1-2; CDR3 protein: CASSRPTAPNSNYGYTF
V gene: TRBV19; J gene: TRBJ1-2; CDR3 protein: CASTTGGLYGYTF
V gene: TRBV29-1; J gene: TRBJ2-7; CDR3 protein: CSVGQGGSSYEQYF
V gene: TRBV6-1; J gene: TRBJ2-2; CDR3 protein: CASSISSGGTGELFF
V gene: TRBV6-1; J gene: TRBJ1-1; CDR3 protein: CASSTERHPGGWAFF
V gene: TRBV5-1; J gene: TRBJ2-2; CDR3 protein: CASSIRQDTTGELFF
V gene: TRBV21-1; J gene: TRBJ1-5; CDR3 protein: CARLYGLDYSNQPQHF
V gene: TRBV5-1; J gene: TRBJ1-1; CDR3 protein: CASRGRMVNTEAFF
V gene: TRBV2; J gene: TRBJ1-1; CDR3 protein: CASSGQGNTEAFF
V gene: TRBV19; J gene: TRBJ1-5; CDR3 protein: CASSTTGGTPPGNQPQHF
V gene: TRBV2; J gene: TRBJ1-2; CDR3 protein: CASRDRETRDYGYTF
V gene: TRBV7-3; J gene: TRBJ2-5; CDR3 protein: CASSLQGGQETQYF
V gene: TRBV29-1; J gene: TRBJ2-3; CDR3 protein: CSVLGLPDTQYF
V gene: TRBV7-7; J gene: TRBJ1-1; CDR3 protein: CASSLLLGTEAFF
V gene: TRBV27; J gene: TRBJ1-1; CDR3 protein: CASMSRGQGGTEAFF
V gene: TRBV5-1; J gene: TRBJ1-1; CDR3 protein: CASRRDQGGSKVPEAFF
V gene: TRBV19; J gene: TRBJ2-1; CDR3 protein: CASTLTGSVDYNEQFF
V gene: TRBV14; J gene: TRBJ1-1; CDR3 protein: CASSQNAGTIVRAFF
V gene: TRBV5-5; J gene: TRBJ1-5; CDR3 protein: CASSLIRDQPQHF
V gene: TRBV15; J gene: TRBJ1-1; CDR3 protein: CATSRGRTGSEAFF
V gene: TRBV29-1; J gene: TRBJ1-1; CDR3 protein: CSVGDRSRVNTEAFF
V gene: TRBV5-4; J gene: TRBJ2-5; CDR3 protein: CASSSMGGQSKETQYF
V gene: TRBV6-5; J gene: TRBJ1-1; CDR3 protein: CASSNGPTTEAFF
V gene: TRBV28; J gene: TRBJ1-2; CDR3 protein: CASGPPMYGYTF
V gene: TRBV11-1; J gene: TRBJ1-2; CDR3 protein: CASSAPGINYGYTF
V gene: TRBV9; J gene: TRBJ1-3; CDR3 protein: CASSVDNVNTIYF
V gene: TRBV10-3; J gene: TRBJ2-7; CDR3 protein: CAISEAGQGREQYF
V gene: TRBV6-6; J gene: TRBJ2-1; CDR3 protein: CASRRTGVNEQFF
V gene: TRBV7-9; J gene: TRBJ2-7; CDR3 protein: CASSLEAGLDEQYF
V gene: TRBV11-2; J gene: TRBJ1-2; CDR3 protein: CASSPQPPTGGRGYGYTF
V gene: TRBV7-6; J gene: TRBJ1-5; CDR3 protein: CASSLQEGGQPQHF
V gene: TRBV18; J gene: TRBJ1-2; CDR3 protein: CASSPGGVTGDYGYTF
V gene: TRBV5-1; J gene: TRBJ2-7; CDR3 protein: CASSSIGSYEQYF
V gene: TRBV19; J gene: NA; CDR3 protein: CATSQSYEQYF
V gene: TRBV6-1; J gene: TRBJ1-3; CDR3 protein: CASSERVRDRGNSTPF
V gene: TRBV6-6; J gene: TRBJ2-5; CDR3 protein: CASSHLGGPETQYF
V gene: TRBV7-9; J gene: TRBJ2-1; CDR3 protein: CASRSRGDGSYNEQFF
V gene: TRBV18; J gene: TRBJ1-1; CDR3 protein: CASSPRTRGVNTEAFF
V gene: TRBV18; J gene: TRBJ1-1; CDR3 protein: CASSPQGGATEAFF
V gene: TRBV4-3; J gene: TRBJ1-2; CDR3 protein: CASSRLGKSYTF